The subject of this entry is one T cell receptor beta chain. The CDR3 totals 13 residues. Per the germline V gene, CDR1 is KGHDR and CDR2 is SFDVKD. Trimming pared 2 bases from V and 1 base from J, leaving 4 bases between. TCRdb independently ran MiXCR on the 5' RACE reads; one entry per CDR3 protein. Of about 280,000 distinct CDR3 sequences in the sample, 6.5% to 9.5% are singletons; the top ten hold about 2.1%. The entry originates in a study of identical twins. This same sample was also taken into another study, of yellow fever vaccine responses in identical twins.

The sample was memory (CD45RO+) T cells sorted from blood. This chain uses TRBV24-1 with TRBJ1-1; D is undetermined. This clonotype was sampled from a woman younger than 35 in good health. CDR3 bases: TGTGCCACCAGTGATTCAACGAACACTGAAGCTTTCTTT. Amino acids: CATSDSTNTEAFF.